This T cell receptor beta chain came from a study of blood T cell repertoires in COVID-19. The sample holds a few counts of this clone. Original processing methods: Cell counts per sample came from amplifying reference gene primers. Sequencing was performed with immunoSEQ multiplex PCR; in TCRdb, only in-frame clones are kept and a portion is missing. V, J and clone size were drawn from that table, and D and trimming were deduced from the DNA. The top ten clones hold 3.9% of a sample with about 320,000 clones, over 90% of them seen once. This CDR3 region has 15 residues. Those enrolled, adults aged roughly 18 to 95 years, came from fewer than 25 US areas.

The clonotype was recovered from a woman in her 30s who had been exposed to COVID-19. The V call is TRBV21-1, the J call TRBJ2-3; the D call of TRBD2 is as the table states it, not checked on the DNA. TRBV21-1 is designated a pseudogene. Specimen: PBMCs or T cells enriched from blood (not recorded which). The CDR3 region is CASGYSTSLEDTQYF. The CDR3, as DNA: TGTGCCAGCGGCTACTCGACTAGCTTAGAGGATACGCAGTATTTT.